The T cell receptor (beta chain) under discussion was sequenced for a study of blood T cell repertoires in COVID-19 (dated by TCRdb to the early 2020s). The study in broad terms: The collaborator samples originated in the United States, Italy and Spain and spanned the acute and convalescent phases of COVID-19. The material from the prospective study consisted of cDNA or gDNA derived from T cells, B-cell-depleted T cells, or PBMCs. Where available, HLA class I and class II types were obtained from metadata supplied by the sample provider rather than from assay-based typing. Subjects who had been exposed to COVID-19, were actively infected with it, or had recovered from it provided the deeply sampled blood TCRbeta repertoires that made up the dataset. The samples were drawn from two sources: the first 160 participants of the ongoing ImmuneRACE study, and 1,254 subjects contributed by 6 global collaborators. Sample metadata almost always included a de-identified subject ID, COVID-19 status, age in years and sex. The repertoires were released in a freely available public database meant as a resource for research on the immune response to SARS-CoV-2. Overall results and qualifications from the work: The quantity of clinical and demographic metadata differed by source and by participant and was supplied without curation.

TCRbeta CDR3 regions were amplified from genomic DNA by means of the immunoSEQ Assay, a bias-controlled multiplex PCR. The study's own analysis went as follows. The number of nucleated cells in each sample was estimated from the amplification of reference gene primers within the assay. Sequence reads were collapsed and filtered to measure the absolute abundance of every unique TCRbeta CDR3 rearrangement. Productive Simpson clonality was computed per sample as the square root of Simpson's diversity index over productive rearrangements. The table comes from immuneACCESS by way of TCRdb, which keeps in-frame sequences with V and J called. Part of the clones is missing from these tables; in studies checked, under half for an unresolved V gene and the rest for unknown reasons. The V and J calls and clone size are taken from that table; D and trimming were inferred from the DNA. This sample holds some 450,000 clones; around nine tenths were observed only once. The ten largest clones take up roughly 0.84% of the sample.

Concerning this clone: The specificity of this receptor is unknown. The sample holds no much larger clone one base away, and base qualities are not on file.

One collaborating source in Seattle enrolled patients during active infection and followed them longitudinally through the course of disease. The collaborating institutions used their own protocols to collect whole blood in K2EDTA tubes. For TCRbeta analysis, collaborator samples were shipped as frozen whole blood, as isolated PBMCs, or as DNA extracted from either sample type. The sample consisted of peripheral blood. The origin of this receptor is a man aged 18 to 29 with COVID-19, enrolled during active disease.

The DNA is as follows: TGTGCCAGCAGTCGGGACAGGAATAATGAAAAACTGTTTTTT. Its translation reads: CASSRDRNNEKLFF. Recombination connected TRBV6-5 to TRBJ1-4, with 8 middle bases fitting TRBD1. Taken from the germline V gene, the CDR1 and CDR2 loops are MNHEY and SVGAGI. CDR3 length: 14 amino acids, cysteine to phenylalanine. The DNA shown is the 42-base CDR3, in frame from base 1. Clipping removes 5 bases from V and 4 bases from J, with 3 as the unmatched junction base count.